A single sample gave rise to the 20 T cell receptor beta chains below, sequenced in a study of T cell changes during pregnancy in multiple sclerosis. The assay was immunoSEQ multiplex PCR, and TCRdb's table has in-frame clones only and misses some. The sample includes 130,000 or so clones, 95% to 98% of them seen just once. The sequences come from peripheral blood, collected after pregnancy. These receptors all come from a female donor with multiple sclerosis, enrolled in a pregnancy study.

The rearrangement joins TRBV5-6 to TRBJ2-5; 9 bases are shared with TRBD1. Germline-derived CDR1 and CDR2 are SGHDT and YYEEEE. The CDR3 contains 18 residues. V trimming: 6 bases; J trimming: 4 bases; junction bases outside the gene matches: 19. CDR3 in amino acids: CASKRPSLPGTGRETQYF. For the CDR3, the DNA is TGTGCCAGCAAACGACCGTCCCTCCCCGGGACAGGGAGAGAGACCCAGTACTTC.

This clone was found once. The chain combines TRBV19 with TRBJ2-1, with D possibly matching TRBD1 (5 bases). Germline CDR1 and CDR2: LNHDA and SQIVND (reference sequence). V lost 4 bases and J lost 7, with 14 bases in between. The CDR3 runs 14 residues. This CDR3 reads CASSTQADMNEQFF. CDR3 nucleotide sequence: TGTGCCAGTAGTACACAGGCCGACATGAATGAGCAGTTCTTC. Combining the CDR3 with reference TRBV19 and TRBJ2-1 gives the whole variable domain DGGITQSPKYLFRKEGQNVTLSCEQNLNHDAMYWYRQDPGQGLRLIYYSQIVNDFQKGDIAEGYSVSREKKESFPLTVTSAQKNPTAFYLCASSTQADMNEQFFGPGTRLTVL.

CDR3 in amino acids: CASSFRGTGANVLTF. The DNA for the CDR3 is TGTGCCAGCAGCTTTCGAGGTACAGGGGCCAACGTCCTGACTTTC. The chain recombines TRBV5-6 with TRBJ2-6; D gene ambiguous. CDR1 SGHDT and CDR2 YYEEEE come from the germline V gene. The CDR3 is 15 residues long. V gave up 2 bases and J gave up 4 bases, with 10 bases separating them.

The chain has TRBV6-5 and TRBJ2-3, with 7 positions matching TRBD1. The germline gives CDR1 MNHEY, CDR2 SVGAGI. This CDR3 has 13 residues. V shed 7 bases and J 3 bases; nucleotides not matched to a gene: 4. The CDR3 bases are TGTGCCAGCACCGGGACAGATACAGATACGCAGTATTTT. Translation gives CASTGTDTDTQYF.

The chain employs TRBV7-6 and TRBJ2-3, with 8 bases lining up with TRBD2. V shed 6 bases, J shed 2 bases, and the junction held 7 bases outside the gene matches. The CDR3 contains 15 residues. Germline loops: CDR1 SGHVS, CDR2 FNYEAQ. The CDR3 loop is CASRQLADPTDTQYF. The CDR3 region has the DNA TGTGCCAGCAGACAACTAGCGGATCCCACAGATACGCAGTATTTT.

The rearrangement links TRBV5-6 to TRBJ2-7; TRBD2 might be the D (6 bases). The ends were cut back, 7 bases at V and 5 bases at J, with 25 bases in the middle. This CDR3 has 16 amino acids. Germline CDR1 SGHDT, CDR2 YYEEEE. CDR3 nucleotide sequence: TGTGCCAGCTGGAGGCGGGAATTACGGAGATGGGACGAGCAGTACTTC. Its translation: CASWRRELRRWDEQYF.

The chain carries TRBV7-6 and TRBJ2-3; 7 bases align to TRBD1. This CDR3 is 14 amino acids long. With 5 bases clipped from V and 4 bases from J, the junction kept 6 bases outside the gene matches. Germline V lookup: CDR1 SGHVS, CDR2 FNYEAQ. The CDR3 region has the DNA TGTGCCAGCAGCCACGGACAGGTGGCAGATACGCAGTATTTT. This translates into CASSHGQVADTQYF.

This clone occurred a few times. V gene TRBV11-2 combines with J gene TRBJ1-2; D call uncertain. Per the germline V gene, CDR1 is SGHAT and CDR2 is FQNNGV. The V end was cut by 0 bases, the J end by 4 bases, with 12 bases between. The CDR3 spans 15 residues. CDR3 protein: CASSLDAADAYGYTF. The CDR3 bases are TGTGCCAGCAGCTTAGATGCGGCAGACGCCTATGGCTACACCTTC. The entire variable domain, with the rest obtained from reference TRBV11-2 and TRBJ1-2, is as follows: EAGVAQSPRYKIIEKRQSVAFWCNPISGHATLYWYQQILGQGPKLLIQFQNNGVVDDSQLPKDRFSAERLKGVDSTLKIQPAKLEDSAVYLCASSLDAADAYGYTFGSGTRLTVV.

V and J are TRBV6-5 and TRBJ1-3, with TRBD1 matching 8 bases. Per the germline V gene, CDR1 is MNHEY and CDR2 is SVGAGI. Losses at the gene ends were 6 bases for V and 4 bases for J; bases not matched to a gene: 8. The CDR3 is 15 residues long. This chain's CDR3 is CASSRRGLGGNTIYF. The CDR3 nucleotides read TGTGCCAGCAGCCGCAGGGGGCTCGGAGGAAACACCATATATTTT.

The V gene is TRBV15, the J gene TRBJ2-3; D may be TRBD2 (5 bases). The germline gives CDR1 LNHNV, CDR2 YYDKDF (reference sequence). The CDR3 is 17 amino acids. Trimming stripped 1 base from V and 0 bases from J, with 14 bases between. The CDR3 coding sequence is TGTGCCACCAGCAGAGGTGTGCCGGGGTCAAGCACAGATACGCAGTATTTT. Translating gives CATSRGVPGSSTDTQYF. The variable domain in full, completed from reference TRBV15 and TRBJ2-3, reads DAMVIQNPRYQVTQFGKPVTLSCSQTLNHNVMYWYQQKSSQAPKLLFHYYDKDFNNEADTPDNFQSRRPNTSFCFLDIRSPGLGDTAMYLCATSRGVPGSSTDTQYFGPGTRLTVL.

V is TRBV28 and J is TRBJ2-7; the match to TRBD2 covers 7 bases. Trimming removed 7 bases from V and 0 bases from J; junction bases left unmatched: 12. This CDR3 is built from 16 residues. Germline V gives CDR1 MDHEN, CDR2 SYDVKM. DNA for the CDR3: TGTGCCAGCAATAGGGCCTCTAGCGGCCTCTCCTACGAGCAGTACTTC. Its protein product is CASNRASSGLSYEQYF.

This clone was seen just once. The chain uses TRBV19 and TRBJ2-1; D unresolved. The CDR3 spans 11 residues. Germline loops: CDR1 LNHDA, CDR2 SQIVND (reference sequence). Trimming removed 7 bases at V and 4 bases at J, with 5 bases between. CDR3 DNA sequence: TGTGCCAGTAAGGAGTACAATGAGCAGTTCTTC. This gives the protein CASKEYNEQFF.

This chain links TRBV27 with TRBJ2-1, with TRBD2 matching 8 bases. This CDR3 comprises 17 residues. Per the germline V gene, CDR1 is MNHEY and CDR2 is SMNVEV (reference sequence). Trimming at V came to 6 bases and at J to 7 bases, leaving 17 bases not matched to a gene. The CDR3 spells CASSPSSGLASTNEQFF. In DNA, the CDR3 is TGTGCCAGCAGCCCTTCCTCTGGACTAGCTAGTACAAATGAGCAGTTCTTC.

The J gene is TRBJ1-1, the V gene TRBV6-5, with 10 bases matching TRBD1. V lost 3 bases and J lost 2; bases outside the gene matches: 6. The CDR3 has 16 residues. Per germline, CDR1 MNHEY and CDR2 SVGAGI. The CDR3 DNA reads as TGTGCCAGCAGTTATGGGACAGGGGCCCTTAACACTGAAGCTTTCTTT. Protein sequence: CASSYGTGALNTEAFF.

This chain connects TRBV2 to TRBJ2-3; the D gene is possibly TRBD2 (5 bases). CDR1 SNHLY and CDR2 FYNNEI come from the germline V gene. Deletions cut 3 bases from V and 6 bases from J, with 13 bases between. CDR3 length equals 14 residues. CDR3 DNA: TGTGCCAGCAGTGACAGTTCTAGCTTGGATACGCAGTATTTT. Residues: CASSDSSSLDTQYF.

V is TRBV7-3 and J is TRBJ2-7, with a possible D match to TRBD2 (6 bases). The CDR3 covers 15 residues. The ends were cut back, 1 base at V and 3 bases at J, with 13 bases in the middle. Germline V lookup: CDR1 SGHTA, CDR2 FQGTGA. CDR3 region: CASSLNPSDNYEQYF. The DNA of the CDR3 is TGTGCCAGCAGCTTAAATCCTAGCGATAACTACGAGCAGTACTTC.

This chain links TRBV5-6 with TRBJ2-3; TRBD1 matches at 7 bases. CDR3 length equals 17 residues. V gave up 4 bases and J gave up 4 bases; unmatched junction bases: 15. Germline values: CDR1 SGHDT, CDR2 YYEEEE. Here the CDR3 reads CASSPFTGDLRADTQYF. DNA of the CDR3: TGTGCCAGCAGCCCCTTTACAGGGGACCTAAGGGCAGATACGCAGTATTTT. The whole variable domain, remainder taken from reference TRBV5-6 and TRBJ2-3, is DAGVTQSPTHLIKTRGQQVTLRCSPKSGHDTVSWYQQALGQGPQFIFQYYEEEERQRGNFPDRFSGHQFPNYSSELNVNALLLGDSALYLCASSPFTGDLRADTQYFGPGTRLTVL.

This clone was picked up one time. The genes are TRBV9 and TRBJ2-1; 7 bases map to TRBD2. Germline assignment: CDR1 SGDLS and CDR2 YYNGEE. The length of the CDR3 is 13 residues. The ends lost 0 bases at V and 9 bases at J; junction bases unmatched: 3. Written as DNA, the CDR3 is TGTGCCAGCAGCGTAGGGGGAGGGCTTGAGCAGTTCTTC. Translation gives CASSVGGGLEQFF. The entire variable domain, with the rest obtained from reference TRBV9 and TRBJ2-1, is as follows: DSGVTQTPKHLITATGQRVTLRCSPRSGDLSVYWYQQSLDQGLQFLIQYYNGEERAKGNILERFSAQQFPDLHSELNLSSLELGDSALYFCASSVGGGLEQFFGPGTRLTVL.

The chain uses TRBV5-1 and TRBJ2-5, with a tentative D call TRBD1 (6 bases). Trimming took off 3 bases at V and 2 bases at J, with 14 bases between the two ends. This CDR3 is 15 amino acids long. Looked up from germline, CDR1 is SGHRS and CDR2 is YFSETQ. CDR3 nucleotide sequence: TGCGCCAGCAGCTCTCAGGGGCTAGGTCAAGAGACCCAGTACTTC. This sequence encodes CASSSQGLGQETQYF.

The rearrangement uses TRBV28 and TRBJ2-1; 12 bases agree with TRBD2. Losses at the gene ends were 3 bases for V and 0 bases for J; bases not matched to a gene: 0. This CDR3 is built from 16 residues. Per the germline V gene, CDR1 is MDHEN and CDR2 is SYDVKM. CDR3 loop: CASSLTSGSSYNEQFF. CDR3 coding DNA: TGTGCCAGCAGTTTGACTAGCGGGAGCTCCTACAATGAGCAGTTCTTC.